These 15 T cell receptor beta chains share one sample of origin, sequenced in a study of T-cell memory formation after mild COVID-19. TCRdb reprocessed the 5' RACE reads with MiXCR, giving one entry per CDR3 protein. Here the sample spans fewer than 600,000 distinct CDR3 sequences, approximately 21% being singletons. The sample taken for sequencing was PBMCs or a T cell subset sorted from them (not recorded which). Source of these receptors: an adult woman who had mild COVID-19 (a few samples of this study predate the infection). Cell type and time point are not known.

This clonotype has a count of ten or more. The chain combines TRBV6-2 or TRBV6-3 with TRBJ2-7; 9 bases are shared with TRBD1. Germline lookup yields CDR1 MNHEY and CDR2 SVGEGT. The CDR3 totals 14 residues. Trimming cost V 2 bases and J 4 bases; bases outside gene matches: 3. This CDR3 reads CASSYGTGIYEQYF. The CDR3 bases are TGTGCCAGCAGTTACGGGACAGGGATATACGAGCAGTACTTC.

This clonotype was seen a handful of times. It is unclear where the CDR3 begins or ends on the DNA, so no DNA is shown, and the CDR3 is as TCRdb lists it. The J gene is TRBJ1-5, the V gene TRBV7-3. The CDR3 is 13 amino acids long, termini counted. Germline loops: CDR1 SGHTA, CDR2 FQGTGA. The CDR3 protein is CASSQTSGQPQHF.

The gene calls are TRBV21-1 and TRBJ2-7; the table assigns TRBD1, which was not confirmed against the DNA. TRBV21-1 is recorded as a pseudogene. The CDR3 is 16 amino acids. CDR3 sequence: CASSKVRGALVCEQYF. Written as DNA, the CDR3 is TGTGCCAGCAGCAAAGTGAGGGGGGCATTAGTTTGCGAGCAGTACTTC.

Only one count was recorded for this clonotype. CDR3 loop: CASSRGGQRAFF. The CDR3 bases are TGTGCCAGCAGCCGAGGGGGACAACGGGCTTTCTTT. The rearrangement uses TRBV3-1 and TRBJ1-1; perhaps TRBD1 as D (6 bases). This CDR3 has 12 residues. V lost 4 bases and J 11 bases, leaving 14 bases between the germline ends. Germline V gene data show CDR1 as LGHDT and CDR2 as YNNKEL (reference sequence).

This clonotype was counted at least ten times. The chain has TRBV7-9 and TRBJ2-7; tentatively, D is TRBD1 (6 bases). This CDR3 comprises 13 residues. Germline V lookup: CDR1 SEHNR, CDR2 FQNEAQ (reference sequence). V dropped 0 bases and J dropped 7 bases, with 10 bases sitting between them. The CDR3 sequence is CASSLAQGREQYF. The CDR3 DNA is TGTGCCAGCAGCTTAGCTCAGGGGAGAGAGCAGTACTTC.

The CDR3, as DNA: TGTGCCAGCAGCCAAGCTGGCGCGCCCCAGCATTTT. Amino acid sequence: CASSQAGAPQHF. This chain connects TRBV3-1 to TRBJ1-5; D not certain. Germline V gene sequence: CDR1 LGHDT, CDR2 YNNKEL (reference sequence). V shed 1 base and J shed 9 bases, with 7 bases lying between them. The CDR3 runs to 12 residues.

This rearrangement joins TRBV19 to TRBJ2-1, with D perhaps TRBD1 (6 bases). Germline assignment: CDR1 LNHDA and CDR2 SQIVND (reference sequence). This CDR3 is 14 amino acids long. Trimming took off 2 bases at V and 6 bases at J, with 11 bases between the two ends. DNA of the CDR3: TGTGCCAGTAGTATAATGGGACACCCCAATGAGCAGTTCTTC. Translated: CASSIMGHPNEQFF.

This clonotype has a handful of counts. The chain combines TRBV20-1 with TRBJ2-1, with 15 bases that match TRBD2. Germline V gene lookup returns CDR1 DFQATT and CDR2 SNEGSKA (reference sequence). With V trimmed by 1 base and J by 4 bases, 5 bases remained unmatched. The CDR3 is 17 residues long. DNA of the CDR3: TGCAGTGCTAGAGCTGGACTAGCGGGAGGGATGTACAATGAGCAGTTCTTC. Translation: CSARAGLAGGMYNEQFF.

V is TRBV29-1 and J is TRBJ2-7; the match to TRBD2 covers 10 bases. The CDR3 extends over 14 amino acids. Germline V gene sequence: CDR1 SQVTM, CDR2 ANQGSEA. Losses at the gene ends were 2 bases for V and 3 bases for J; bases not matched to a gene: 4. The CDR3 coding sequence is TGCAGCGTTGAACAGCGGGAGGGGAACTACGAGCAGTACTTC. This gives the protein CSVEQREGNYEQYF.

This clonotype was detected only a few times. The chain has TRBV4-1 and TRBJ2-7; TRBD2 is a possible D gene (6 bases). The CDR3 is made up of 13 amino acids. Germline V CDR1 and CDR2: MGHRA, YSYEKL. V was pared by 5 bases and J by 2 bases, with 10 bases between. This CDR3 reads CASSAGSPYEQYF. The DNA for the CDR3 is TGCGCCAGCAGCGCGGGGAGTCCCTACGAGCAGTACTTC.

The rearrangement uses TRBV5-1 and TRBJ1-1; D gene uncertain. From germline, CDR1 is SGHRS and CDR2 YFSETQ. V was cut by 4 bases and J by 6 bases, with 19 bases left in between. The CDR3 is made up of 15 amino acids. The CDR3 DNA follows: TGCGCCAGCAGCCCGGACGGGCGAAAGGCCGCTGAAGCTTTCTTT. This codes for CASSPDGRKAAEAFF. Full variable domain (rest looked up from reference TRBV5-1 and TRBJ1-1): KAGVTQTPRYLIKTRGQQVTLSCSPISGHRSVSWYQQTPGQGLQFLFEYFSETQRNKGNFPGRFSGRQFSNSRSEMNVSTLELGDSALYLCASSPDGRKAAEAFFGQGTRLTVV.

The chain carries TRBV19 and TRBJ1-6; 9 positions match TRBD1. Germline CDR1 is LNHDA and CDR2 is SQIVND (reference sequence). The V and J ends lost 5 bases and 6 bases, in that order; junction bases with no gene match: 5. The CDR3 runs to 15 residues. The CDR3 DNA is TGTGCCAGTAGTTCCGGGACAGGGCTTAATTCACCCCTCCACTTT. It codes for CASSSGTGLNSPLHF.

This clonotype is a singleton in its sample. The CDR3 nucleotides read TGCGCCAGCAGCCCCGATGCAGTATGGGGGCAAGTGGAAGCTTTCTTT. As protein: CASSPDAVWGQVEAFF. This chain connects TRBV5-1 to TRBJ1-1; D possibly corresponds to TRBD1 (6 bases). Trimming took off 4 bases at V and 8 bases at J, with 24 bases between the two ends. The germline V gene encodes CDR1 SGHRS and CDR2 YFSETQ. The CDR3 covers 16 residues.

This chain uses TRBV4-2 with TRBJ2-5; 10 bases match TRBD2. Per the germline V gene, CDR1 is LGHNA and CDR2 is YNFKEQ. The trim removed 0 bases at V and 1 base at J, leaving 5 bases unmatched. The CDR3 spans 17 residues. CDR3 DNA: TGTGCCAGCAGCCAAGACTTGGAGCGGGGGGGCCAAGAGACCCAGTACTTC. This gives the protein CASSQDLERGGQETQYF.

This clonotype was seen a handful of times. The chain carries TRBV5-1 and TRBJ1-1; no clear D gene. Germline V gene lookup returns CDR1 SGHRS and CDR2 YFSETQ. V was trimmed by 4 bases and J by 1 base, leaving 14 bases between them. The CDR3 runs to 15 residues. CDR3 nucleotide sequence: TGCGCCAGCAGCCCCCCGACACCCACGAACACTGAAGCTTTCTTT. Amino acid sequence: CASSPPTPTNTEAFF. The full variable domain, with the rest looked up from reference TRBV5-1 and TRBJ1-1, is KAGVTQTPRYLIKTRGQQVTLSCSPISGHRSVSWYQQTPGQGLQFLFEYFSETQRNKGNFPGRFSGRQFSNSRSEMNVSTLELGDSALYLCASSPPTPTNTEAFFGQGTRLTVV.